Following are 26 T cell receptor beta chains from one sample sequenced in a study of blood T cell repertoires in COVID-19 (dated by TCRdb to the early 2020s). The receptor library was made with the immunoSEQ multiplex PCR assay. In TCRdb, the immuneACCESS table is reduced to in-frame sequences with V and J assigned. These tables do not hold every clone; where another copy was compared, an unresolved V gene accounts for under half, and the others remain unexplained. The sample records fewer than 250,000 clones, approximately 85% of which are singletons. Clones ranked in the top ten supply approximately 8.6% of the sample. Source material: PBMCs or T cells enriched from blood (not recorded which). These receptors all stem from a woman aged 45 to 65 with acute COVID-19.

The chain uses TRBV25-1 and TRBJ1-2, with TRBD1 matching 9 bases. Germline CDR1 and CDR2: MGHDK and SYGVNS. V shed 3 bases, J shed 4 bases, and the junction held 0 bases outside the gene matches. The CDR3 extends over 13 amino acids. The CDR3 reads CASSETGGYGYTF. The CDR3 region has the DNA TGTGCCAGCAGTGAGACAGGGGGCTATGGCTACACCTTC.

The chain couples TRBV15 to TRBJ1-3; D is undetermined. V was trimmed by 0 bases and J by 0 bases, leaving 6 bases between them. CDR1 is LNHNV, CDR2 YYDKDF, per germline (reference sequence). The CDR3 is 15 residues long. CDR3 coding DNA: TGTGCCACCAGCAGAGAACTGCTCTCTGGAAACACCATATATTTT. Encoded protein: CATSRELLSGNTIYF.

The chain combines TRBV6-4 with TRBJ1-1, with unresolved D. The length of the CDR3 is 13 residues. Per germline, CDR1 MRHNA and CDR2 SNTAGT. Trimming took off 3 bases at V and 1 base at J, with 6 bases between the two ends. The CDR3 DNA sequence: TGTGCCAGCAGTGAGGAGGAGAACACTGAAGCTTTCTTT. Its protein product is CASSEEENTEAFF.

There are a few counts of this clone. V usage is TRBV7-9 and J usage is TRBJ1-2; a possible D gene is TRBD1 (5 bases). From germline, CDR1 is SEHNR and CDR2 FQNEAQ (reference sequence). This CDR3 has 15 residues. The V and J ends lost 4 bases and 0 bases respectively, with 12 bases between them. The CDR3 sequence: CASSSSDRPNYGYTF. DNA of the CDR3: TGTGCCAGCAGCTCGTCAGACAGACCTAACTATGGCTACACCTTC.

V gene TRBV5-1 combines with J gene TRBJ1-6; D is uncertain. The germline V gene encodes CDR1 SGHRS and CDR2 YFSETQ. V was clipped by 4 bases and J by 9 bases, with 14 bases between them. This CDR3 comprises 14 residues. The CDR3 protein is CASSREADGSPLHF. The DNA of the CDR3 is TGCGCCAGCAGCCGGGAGGCGGACGGTTCACCCCTCCACTTT.

This sequence joins TRBV2 and TRBJ2-5; D might be TRBD2 (6 bases). The length of the CDR3 is 14 residues. Germline values: CDR1 SNHLY, CDR2 FYNNEI. The V end was cut by 4 bases, the J end by 4 bases, with 13 bases between. CDR3 residues: CASSVRGGAETQYF. As DNA, the CDR3 is TGTGCCAGCAGTGTTAGGGGAGGAGCAGAGACCCAGTACTTC.

Worth noting for this clone: The same CDR3 can be traced to other DNA sequences in this sample. V gene TRBV18 combines with J gene TRBJ2-2, with D uncertain. V was pared by 1 base and J by 6 bases, with 6 bases between. Germline V gives CDR1 KGHSH, CDR2 LQKENI. The CDR3 has 13 residues. The CDR3 DNA reads TGTGCCAGCTCACCACTGGCAGCCGGGGAGCTGTTTTTT. This encodes CASSPLAAGELFF.

The chain combines TRBV20-1 with TRBJ1-2, with D unclear. CDR3 length: 11 amino acids. Germline CDR1 reads DFQATT; CDR2 reads SNEGSKA (reference sequence). Trimming shortened V by 5 bases and J by 2 bases, and 6 bases separated the two germline ends. CDR3 DNA sequence: TGCAGTGCTTTCCCGAACTATGGCTACACCTTC. This encodes CSAFPNYGYTF.

This clone was detected a few times. This chain joins TRBV10-1 and TRBJ2-2; no firm D call. The CDR3 covers 13 residues. V lost 4 bases, J lost 1 base, and 4 bases lay in between. Per the germline V gene, CDR1 is WNHNN and CDR2 is SYGVQD (reference sequence). The CDR3 DNA reads as TGCGCCAGCAGTGCCCAGAACACCGGGGAGCTGTTTTTT. This codes for CASSAQNTGELFF.

This chain joins TRBV7-9 and TRBJ2-1; D call uncertain. The V gene's germline CDR1 is SEHNR and CDR2 FQNEAQ (reference sequence). This CDR3 spans 14 amino acids. Deletions cut 1 base from V and 9 bases from J, with 13 bases between. CDR3 loop: CASSLELAAAEQFF. The CDR3, as DNA: TGTGCCAGCAGCTTAGAATTGGCGGCGGCTGAGCAGTTCTTC.

The V gene is TRBV30, the J gene TRBJ2-5, with TRBD2 as a possible D gene (7 bases). Trimming removed 5 bases from V and 7 bases from J, with 14 bases in between. CDR3 size: 12 residues. Germline V gene sequence: CDR1 GTSNPN, CDR2 SVGIG (reference sequence). The CDR3 sequence: CAWVGGATTQYF. Written as DNA, the CDR3 is TGTGCCTGGGTGGGGGGGGCTACGACCCAGTACTTC.

This clone was observed a handful of times. The rearrangement joins TRBV2 to TRBJ1-2, with D uncertain. Germline CDR1 and CDR2: SNHLY and FYNNEI. The V gene lost 3 bases and the J gene lost 2 bases, with 10 bases spanning the gap. The CDR3 runs to 14 residues. The CDR3 DNA sequence: TGTGCCAGCAGTGACCTTACAGCAAACTATGGCTACACCTTC. Translated: CASSDLTANYGYTF. Full variable domain (rest looked up from reference TRBV2 and TRBJ1-2): EPEVTQTPSHQVTQMGQEVILRCVPISNHLYFYWYRQILGQKVEFLVSFYNNEISEKSEIFDDQFSVERPDGSNFTLKIRSTKLEDSAMYFCASSDLTANYGYTFGSGTRLTVV.

The V and J genes are TRBV5-8 and TRBJ1-5; 10 nucleotides align to TRBD1. J lost 2 bases, V lost 4 bases, and 9 bases had no gene match. The CDR3 extends over 17 amino acids. CDR1 and CDR2 (germline): SGHTS, YDEGEE. CDR3 in DNA: TGTGCCAGCAGCCGAACGACAGGGGGCAGGGGCAATCAGCCCCAGCATTTT. It codes for CASSRTTGGRGNQPQHF.

V gene TRBV6-4 combines with J gene TRBJ1-2, with D unresolved. V dropped 6 bases and J dropped 4 bases, with 12 bases sitting between them. The CDR3 consists of 13 residues. Germline values: CDR1 MRHNA, CDR2 SNTAGT. The CDR3 protein is CASSPAGGYGYTF. CDR3 coding DNA: TGTGCCAGCAGCCCAGCGGGTGGCTATGGCTACACCTTC.

The chain has TRBV11-1 and TRBJ2-3; D is unclear. The CDR3 runs 12 residues. Trimming took off 4 bases at V and 6 bases at J, with 8 bases between the two ends. Germline CDR1 SGHAT, CDR2 FQDESV (reference sequence). The CDR3: CASSSFLDTQYF. The DNA for the CDR3 is TGTGCCAGCAGCTCTTTCTTGGATACGCAGTATTTT.

This chain links TRBV5-4 with TRBJ2-2; 7 bases line up with TRBD1. CDR1 is SGHNT and CDR2 is YYREEE in the germline V gene (reference sequence). V was clipped by 3 bases and J by 6 bases; unmatched bases: 5. The CDR3 contains 14 residues. CDR3 sequence (DNA): TGTGCCAGCAGCTCCGAGGGGGCGGCCGGGGAGCTGTTTTTT. Amino acids: CASSSEGAAGELFF.

J is TRBJ2-7 and V is TRBV6-5; D perhaps matches TRBD1 (6 bases). Trimming removed 0 bases at V and 6 bases at J, with 15 bases between. The CDR3 covers 15 residues. Germline V gene data show CDR1 as MNHEY and CDR2 as SVGAGI. CDR3 nucleotide sequence: TGTGCCAGCAGTTACTCGACCAGGGGCGGGTCCGAGCAGTACTTC. Translated, it gives CASSYSTRGGSEQYF.

V and J are TRBV9 and TRBJ2-6, with D tentatively TRBD1 (6 bases). Germline CDR1 and CDR2: SGDLS and YYNGEE. The CDR3 sequence is 15 residues long. V was shortened by 4 bases and J by 4 bases, with 12 bases between the two germline ends. The CDR3 sequence is CASSPGTLGANVLTF. The CDR3, as DNA: TGTGCCAGCAGCCCCGGGACACTCGGGGCCAACGTCCTGACTTTC.

The chain combines TRBV30 with TRBJ1-2; no clear D gene. The CDR3 extends over 11 amino acids. Germline lookup yields CDR1 GTSNPN and CDR2 SVGIG (reference sequence). V lost 2 bases to trimming and J lost 7 bases, with 8 bases between them. CDR3 residues: CAWSWRAGYTF. Here the CDR3 DNA reads TGTGCCTGGAGTTGGAGGGCTGGCTACACCTTC.

The V and J genes are TRBV4-3 and TRBJ1-2, with a possible D match to TRBD1 (5 bases). V was trimmed by 1 base and J by 7 bases, leaving 22 bases between them. This CDR3 has 17 amino acids. Germline CDR1 reads LGHNA; CDR2 reads YSLEER. Written as DNA, the CDR3 is TGCGCCAGCAGCCAAGTACAAATTATGGGCAGGGCCGCTGGCTACACCTTC. Translating gives CASSQVQIMGRAAGYTF.

The genes are TRBV2 and TRBJ1-1; 7 nucleotides align to TRBD1. Germline V gene sequence: CDR1 SNHLY, CDR2 FYNNEI. The trim removed 2 bases at V and 3 bases at J, leaving 9 bases unmatched. The CDR3 is made up of 16 amino acids. The CDR3 here is CASSEWAGGKDTEAFF. The DNA for the CDR3 is TGTGCCAGCAGTGAATGGGCAGGGGGGAAGGACACTGAAGCTTTCTTT.

The J gene is TRBJ1-5, the V gene TRBV27; no definite D call. CDR1 is MNHEY, CDR2 SMNVEV, per germline (reference sequence). V dropped 5 bases and J dropped 4 bases, with 6 bases sitting between them. The CDR3 spans 12 residues. CDR3 nucleotide sequence: TGTGCCAGCAGTGAGATAAATCAGCCCCAGCATTTT. This codes for CASSEINQPQHF.

V and J are TRBV27 and TRBJ1-6; D gene unclear. CDR3 length: 17 residues. Trimming shortened V by 5 bases and J by 0 bases, and 14 bases separated the two germline ends. CDR1 is MNHEY, CDR2 SMNVEV, per germline (reference sequence). CDR3 coding DNA: TGTGCCAGCAGTGACTTAGGAGGGAGCTCCTATAATTCACCCCTCCACTTT. Its protein is CASSDLGGSSYNSPLHF.

V gene TRBV5-1 combines with J gene TRBJ1-1; TRBD1 might be the D (5 bases). Per germline, CDR1 SGHRS and CDR2 YFSETQ. The CDR3 loop spans 15 amino acids. The CDR3 DNA reads as TGCGCGGCGGGGACTCCGAGGGTCATGAACACTGAAGCTTTCTTT. Encoded protein: CAAGTPRVMNTEAFF.

This chain links TRBV2 with TRBJ1-6; D uncertain. This CDR3 spans 15 amino acids. The germline V gene has CDR1 SNHLY and CDR2 FYNNEI. V was shortened by 4 bases and J by 6 bases, with 13 bases between the two germline ends. The CDR3 coding sequence is TGTGCCAGCAGTGTGGGCAGGCTCCTTAATTCACCCCTCCACTTT. This gives the protein CASSVGRLLNSPLHF. The full variable domain, with the rest looked up from reference TRBV2 and TRBJ1-6, is EPEVTQTPSHQVTQMGQEVILRCVPISNHLYFYWYRQILGQKVEFLVSFYNNEISEKSEIFDDQFSVERPDGSNFTLKIRSTKLEDSAMYFCASSVGRLLNSPLHFGNGTRLTVT.

In nucleotides, the CDR3 is TGTGCCAGCAGCCCCGGGACAGCCCAAGAGACCCAGTACTTC. Protein product: CASSPGTAQETQYF. The V and J genes are TRBV3-1 (or the pseudogene TRBV3-2) and TRBJ2-5, with 7 bases that match TRBD1. V shed 4 bases and J 1 base; nucleotides not matched to a gene: 3. In germline, CDR1 is LGHDT, CDR2 YNNKEL (reference sequence). This CDR3 has 14 residues.